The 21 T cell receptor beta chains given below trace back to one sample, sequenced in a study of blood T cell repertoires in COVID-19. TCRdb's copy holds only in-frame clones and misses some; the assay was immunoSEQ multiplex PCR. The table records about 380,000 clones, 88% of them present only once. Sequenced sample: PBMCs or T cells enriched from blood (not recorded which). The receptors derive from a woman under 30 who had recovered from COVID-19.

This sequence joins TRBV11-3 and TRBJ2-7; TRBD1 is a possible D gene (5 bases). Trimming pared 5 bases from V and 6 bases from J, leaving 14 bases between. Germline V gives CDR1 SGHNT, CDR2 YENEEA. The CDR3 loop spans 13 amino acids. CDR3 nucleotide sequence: TGTGCCAGCAGCCCCAACAGGTTGGGCGAGCAGTACTTC. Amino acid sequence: CASSPNRLGEQYF.

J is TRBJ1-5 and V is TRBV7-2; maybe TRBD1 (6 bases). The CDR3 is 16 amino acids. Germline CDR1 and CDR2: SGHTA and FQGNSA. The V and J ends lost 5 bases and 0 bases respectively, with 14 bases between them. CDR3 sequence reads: CASSSQGPFSNQPQHF. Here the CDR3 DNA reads TGTGCCAGCAGCAGCCAGGGGCCCTTTAGCAATCAGCCCCAGCATTTT.

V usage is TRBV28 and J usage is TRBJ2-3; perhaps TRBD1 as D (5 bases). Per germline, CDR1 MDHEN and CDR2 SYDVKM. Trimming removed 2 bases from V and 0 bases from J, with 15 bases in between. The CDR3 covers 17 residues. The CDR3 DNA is TGTGCCAGCAGTTTACGCCTGGGGCAGGGAAGCACAGATACGCAGTATTTT. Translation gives CASSLRLGQGSTDTQYF.

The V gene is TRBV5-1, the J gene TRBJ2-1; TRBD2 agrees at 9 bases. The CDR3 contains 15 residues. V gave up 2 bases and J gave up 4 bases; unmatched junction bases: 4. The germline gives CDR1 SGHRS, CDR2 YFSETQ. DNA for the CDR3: TGCGCCAGCAGCTTAAGCGGGGGGACATACAATGAGCAGTTCTTC. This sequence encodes CASSLSGGTYNEQFF.

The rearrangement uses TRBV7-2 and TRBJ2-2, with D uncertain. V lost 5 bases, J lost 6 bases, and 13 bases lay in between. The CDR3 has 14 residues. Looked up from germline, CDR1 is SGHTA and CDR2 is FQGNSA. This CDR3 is CASSGIMMAGELFF. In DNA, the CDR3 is TGTGCCAGCAGCGGCATTATGATGGCCGGGGAGCTGTTTTTT. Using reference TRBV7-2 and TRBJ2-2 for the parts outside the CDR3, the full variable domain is GAGVSQSPSNKVTEKGKDVELRCDPISGHTALYWYRQSLGQGLEFLIYFQGNSAPDKSGLPSDRFSAERTGGSVSTLTIQRTQQEDSAVYLCASSGIMMAGELFFGEGSRLTVL.

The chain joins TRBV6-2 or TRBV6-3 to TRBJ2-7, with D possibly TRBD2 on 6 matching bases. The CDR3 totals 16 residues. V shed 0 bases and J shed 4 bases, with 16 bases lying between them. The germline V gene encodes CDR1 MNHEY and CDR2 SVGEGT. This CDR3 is CASSYSDSGLRYEQYF. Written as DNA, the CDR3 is TGTGCCAGCAGTTACTCGGATTCGGGACTGAGATACGAGCAGTACTTC.

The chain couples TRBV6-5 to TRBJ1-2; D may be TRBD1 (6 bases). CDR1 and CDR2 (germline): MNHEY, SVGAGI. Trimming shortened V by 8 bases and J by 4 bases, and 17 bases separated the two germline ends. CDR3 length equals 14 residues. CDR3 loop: CASSWTAKVYGYTF. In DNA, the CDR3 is TGTGCCAGCTCCTGGACAGCTAAGGTCTATGGCTACACCTTC.

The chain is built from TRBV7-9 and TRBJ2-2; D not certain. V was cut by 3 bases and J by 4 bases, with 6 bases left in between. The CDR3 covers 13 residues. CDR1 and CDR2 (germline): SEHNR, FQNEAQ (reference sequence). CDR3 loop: CASSFPGTGELFF. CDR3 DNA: TGTGCCAGCAGCTTTCCGGGCACCGGGGAGCTGTTTTTT.

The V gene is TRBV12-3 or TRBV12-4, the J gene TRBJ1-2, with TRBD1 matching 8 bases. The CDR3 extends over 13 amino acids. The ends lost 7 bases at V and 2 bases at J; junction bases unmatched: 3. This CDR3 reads CASKWTGNYGYTF. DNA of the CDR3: TGTGCCAGCAAGTGGACAGGGAACTATGGCTACACCTTC.

The CDR3 sequence: CSVEEKRPEAFF. As DNA, the CDR3 is TGCAGCGTTGAAGAGAAGCGGCCTGAAGCTTTCTTT. The V gene is TRBV29-1, the J gene TRBJ1-1; D is uncertain. Trimming cost V 0 bases and J 6 bases, with 8 bases left between them. Germline assignment: CDR1 SQVTM and CDR2 ANQGSEA. The CDR3 has 12 amino acids.

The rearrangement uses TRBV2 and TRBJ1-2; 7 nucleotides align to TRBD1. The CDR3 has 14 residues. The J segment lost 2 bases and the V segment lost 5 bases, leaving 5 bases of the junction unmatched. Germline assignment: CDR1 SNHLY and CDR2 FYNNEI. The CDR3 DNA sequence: TGTGCCAGCAGTAACGCAGGGGGAAACTATGGCTACACCTTC. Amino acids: CASSNAGGNYGYTF.

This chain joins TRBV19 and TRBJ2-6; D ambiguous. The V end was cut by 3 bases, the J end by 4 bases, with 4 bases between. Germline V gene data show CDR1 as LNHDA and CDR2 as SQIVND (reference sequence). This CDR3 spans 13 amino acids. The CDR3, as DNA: TGTGCCAGTAGTATTTCGGGGGCCAACGTCCTGACTTTC. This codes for CASSISGANVLTF.

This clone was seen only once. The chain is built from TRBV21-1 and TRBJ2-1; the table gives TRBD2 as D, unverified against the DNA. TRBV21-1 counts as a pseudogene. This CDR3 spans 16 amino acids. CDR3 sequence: CASRVFAGRARGEQFF. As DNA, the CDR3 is TGTGCCAGCAGGGTGTTTGCGGGGCGGGCTCGGGGGGAGCAGTTCTTC.

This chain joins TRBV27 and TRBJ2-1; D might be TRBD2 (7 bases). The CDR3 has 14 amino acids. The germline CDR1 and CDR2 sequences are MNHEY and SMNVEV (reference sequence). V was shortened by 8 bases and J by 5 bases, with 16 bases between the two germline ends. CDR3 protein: CASHQGRGNNEQFF. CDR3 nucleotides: TGTGCCAGCCACCAGGGGAGGGGCAACAATGAGCAGTTCTTC.

This CDR3 is CASTPGQLNYGYTF. The CDR3 DNA reads TGTGCCAGCACCCCAGGACAACTTAACTATGGCTACACCTTC. The chain has TRBV5-5 and TRBJ1-2; perhaps TRBD1 as D (5 bases). The CDR3 runs 14 residues. Germline loops: CDR1 SGHKS, CDR2 YYEKEE (reference sequence). The germline V and J ends were trimmed by 6 bases and 1 base, with 13 bases remaining between them.

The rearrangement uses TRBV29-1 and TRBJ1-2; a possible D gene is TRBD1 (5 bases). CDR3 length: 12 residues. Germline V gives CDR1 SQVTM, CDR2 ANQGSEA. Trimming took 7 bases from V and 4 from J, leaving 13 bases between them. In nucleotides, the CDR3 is TGCAGCGCATTAGGAGACAGCTATGGCTACACCTTC. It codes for CSALGDSYGYTF.

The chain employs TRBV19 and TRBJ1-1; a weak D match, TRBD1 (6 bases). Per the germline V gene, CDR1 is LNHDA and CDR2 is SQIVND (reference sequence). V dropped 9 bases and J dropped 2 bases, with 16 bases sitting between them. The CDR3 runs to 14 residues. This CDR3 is CASGTRGFNTEAFF. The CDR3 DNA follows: TGTGCCAGCGGGACAAGGGGCTTTAACACTGAAGCTTTCTTT.

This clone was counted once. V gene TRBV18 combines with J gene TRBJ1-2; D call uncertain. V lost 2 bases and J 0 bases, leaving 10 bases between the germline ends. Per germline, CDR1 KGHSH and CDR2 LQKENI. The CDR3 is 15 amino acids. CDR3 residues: CASSPNRVTNYGYTF. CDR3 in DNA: TGTGCCAGCTCACCAAATCGAGTTACTAACTATGGCTACACCTTC.

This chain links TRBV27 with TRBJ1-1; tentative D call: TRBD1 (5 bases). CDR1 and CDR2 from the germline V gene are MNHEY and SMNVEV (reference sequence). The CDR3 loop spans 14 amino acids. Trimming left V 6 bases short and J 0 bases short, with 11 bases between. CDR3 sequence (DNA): TGTGCCAGCAGCCTCCGGGGGATGAACACTGAAGCTTTCTTT. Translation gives CASSLRGMNTEAFF.

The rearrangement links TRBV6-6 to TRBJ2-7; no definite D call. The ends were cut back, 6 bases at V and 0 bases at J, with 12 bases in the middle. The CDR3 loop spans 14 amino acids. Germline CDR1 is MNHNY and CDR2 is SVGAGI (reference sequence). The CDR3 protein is CASRTTKSSYEQYF. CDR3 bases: TGTGCCAGCAGGACAACGAAGAGCTCCTACGAGCAGTACTTC.

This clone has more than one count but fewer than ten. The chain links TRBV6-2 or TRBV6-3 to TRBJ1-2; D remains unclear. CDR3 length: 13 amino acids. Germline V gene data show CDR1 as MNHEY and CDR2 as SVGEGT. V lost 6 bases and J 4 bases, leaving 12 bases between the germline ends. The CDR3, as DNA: TGTGCCAGCAGCATGACATCCTCCTATGGCTACACCTTC. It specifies CASSMTSSYGYTF.